What follows are 24 T cell receptor beta chains derived from one specimen sequenced in a study of blood T cell repertoires in COVID-19. The table came from immunoSEQ multiplex PCR; TCRdb's copy has only in-frame clones and leaves some out. The table lists about 200,000 clones, around 85% of them singletons. The specimen sequenced was peripheral blood. All receptors derive from a woman aged 70-85 years with acute or convalescent COVID-19.

The chain combines TRBV9 with TRBJ2-1, with TRBD2 matching over 11 bases. The germline CDR1 and CDR2 sequences are SGDLS and YYNGEE. Germline trimming cut 3 bases from V and 8 bases from J; bases unmatched to any gene: 7. This CDR3 has 15 amino acids. In DNA, the CDR3 is TGTGCCAGCAGCGCCTTAGCGGGGGGGCCGTATGAGCAGTTCTTC. It yields the protein CASSALAGGPYEQFF.

CDR3 sequence: CASSLGSSGGANEKLFF. The CDR3 DNA follows: TGCGCCAGCAGCTTGGGGTCTTCGGGGGGCGCGAATGAAAAACTGTTTTTT. V usage is TRBV5-1 and J usage is TRBJ1-4; possible D gene TRBD1, 6 bases. Germline loops: CDR1 SGHRS, CDR2 YFSETQ. The CDR3 consists of 17 residues. V shed 0 bases and J shed 5 bases, with 17 bases lying between them.

The chain is built from TRBV18 and TRBJ1-1; the D is unclear. Germline V gene sequence: CDR1 KGHSH, CDR2 LQKENI. The V gene lost 3 bases and the J gene lost 10 bases, with 12 bases spanning the gap. The CDR3 has 12 residues. CDR3 DNA sequence: TGTGCCAGCTCACCGGAGCTACGAGGAGCTTTCTTT. Residues: CASSPELRGAFF.

This chain joins TRBV9 and TRBJ1-2; D is ambiguous. Trimming cost V 0 bases and J 2 bases, with 5 bases left between them. The CDR3 spans 13 residues. Germline lookup yields CDR1 SGDLS and CDR2 YYNGEE. The CDR3, as DNA: TGTGCCAGCAGCGTAGACAGAAACTATGGCTACACCTTC. The encoded protein is CASSVDRNYGYTF.

The chain carries TRBV24-1 and TRBJ2-1, with TRBD2 matching over 10 bases. In germline, CDR1 is KGHDR, CDR2 SFDVKD. Losses at the gene ends were 2 bases for V and 4 bases for J; bases not matched to a gene: 4. The CDR3 is 16 amino acids. The CDR3 DNA reads TGTGCCACCAGTGATTCCAGCGGGAGGGCTTACAATGAGCAGTTCTTC. This codes for CATSDSSGRAYNEQFF.

This clone appeared a few times. V gene TRBV19 combines with J gene TRBJ1-5; possible D gene TRBD1, 5 bases. This CDR3 is 18 amino acids long. The germline V gene encodes CDR1 LNHDA and CDR2 SQIVND (reference sequence). V lost 6 bases and J 2 bases, leaving 23 bases between the germline ends. As DNA, the CDR3 is TGTGCCAGTAGCCGGGGGACCCTGGGACCGAGGGGCAATCAGCCCCAGCATTTT. Its translation: CASSRGTLGPRGNQPQHF.

V usage is TRBV10-1 and J usage is TRBJ1-4; 7 bases line up with TRBD1. The CDR3 is made up of 15 amino acids. J was trimmed by 7 bases and V by 8 bases; bases with no gene match: 13. Germline CDR1 WNHNN, CDR2 SYGVQD (reference sequence). In nucleotides, the CDR3 is TGCGCCAGCGGGAGATGGACAGGACTGAGTGAAAAACTGTTTTTT. It yields the protein CASGRWTGLSEKLFF.

The chain carries TRBV6-6 and TRBJ1-2; 7 positions agree with TRBD1. There are 14 residues in the CDR3. Looked up from germline, CDR1 is MNHNY and CDR2 is SVGAGI (reference sequence). V was clipped by 6 bases and J by 13 bases; unmatched bases: 17. The CDR3, as DNA: TGTGCCAGCAGATTACCTCGAGGGGGCGAACCAGGCACCTTC. The encoded protein is CASRLPRGGEPGTF.

The chain joins TRBV6-5 to TRBJ2-7; tentative D call: TRBD1 (5 bases). Per the germline V gene, CDR1 is MNHEY and CDR2 is SVGAGI. CDR3 size: 15 residues. Trimming stripped 0 bases from V and 3 bases from J, with 12 bases between. The CDR3 sequence is CASSYSGLGVYEQYF. In DNA, the CDR3 is TGTGCCAGCAGTTACTCGGGTTTAGGGGTCTACGAGCAGTACTTC.

This clone has a single count. V usage is TRBV7-9 and J usage is TRBJ2-4; D is unclear. V lost 5 bases to trimming and J lost 0 bases, with 5 bases between them. Germline V gene lookup returns CDR1 SEHNR and CDR2 FQNEAQ (reference sequence). The CDR3 is made up of 13 amino acids. The DNA of the CDR3 is TGTGCCAGCAGCGGGCTAGCCAAAAACATTCAGTACTTC. It is translated as CASSGLAKNIQYF.

This clone was detected only a few times. The J gene is TRBJ2-2, the V gene TRBV11-3, with TRBD2 matching over 8 bases. This CDR3 has 17 amino acids. The trim removed 10 bases at V and 1 base at J, leaving 14 bases unmatched. CDR1 and CDR2 from the germline V gene are SGHNT and YENEEA. This chain's CDR3 is CATGAGGLAGNTGELFF. CDR3 sequence (DNA): TGTGCCACCGGCGCGGGGGGCCTAGCGGGGAACACCGGGGAGCTGTTTTTT.

V gene TRBV7-9 combines with J gene TRBJ1-3; TRBD1 matches 10 bases. In germline, CDR1 is SEHNR, CDR2 FQNEAQ (reference sequence). This CDR3 comprises 16 residues. V trimming: 5 bases; J trimming: 1 base; junction bases outside the gene matches: 5. CDR3 in amino acids: CASSTGTGASGNTIYF. The CDR3 region has the DNA TGTGCCAGCAGCACCGGGACAGGGGCTTCTGGAAACACCATATATTTT.

The chain is built from TRBV10-3 and TRBJ2-6; D is undetermined. Germline V gene data show CDR1 as ENHRY and CDR2 as SYGVKD. The CDR3 covers 13 residues. Trimming removed 10 bases from V and 0 bases from J, with 7 bases in between. The CDR3, as DNA: TGTGCCACCATAGACTCTGGGGCCAACGTCCTGACTTTC. It is translated as CATIDSGANVLTF.

The rearrangement uses TRBV11-3 and TRBJ2-3; the D gene is possibly TRBD2 (6 bases). Trimming took 5 bases from V and 5 from J, leaving 17 bases between them. Germline V lookup: CDR1 SGHNT, CDR2 YENEEA. The CDR3 length is 15 residues. CDR3 nucleotides: TGTGCCAGCAGCCCGACGTCGGGAGTTAGAGATACGCAGTATTTT. Protein: CASSPTSGVRDTQYF.

DNA for the CDR3: TGTGCCAGCAGTGGGGTACCGCTTGGAGCGGGGGGTCACAGTAATGAGCAGTTCTTC. Amino acid sequence: CASSGVPLGAGGHSNEQFF. The chain carries TRBV6-4 and TRBJ2-1; 9 bases agree with TRBD2. Germline assignment: CDR1 MRHNA and CDR2 SNTAGT. V lost 4 bases and J lost 7; bases outside the gene matches: 20. The CDR3 contains 19 residues.

This chain connects TRBV3-1 (or the pseudogene TRBV3-2) to TRBJ1-2, with D maybe TRBD1 (5 bases). CDR1 LGHDT and CDR2 YNNKEL come from the germline V gene (reference sequence). This CDR3 is built from 15 residues. V gave up 0 bases and J gave up 4 bases, with 12 bases separating them. The CDR3 loop is CASSQDPGQRYGYTF. The CDR3 DNA follows: TGTGCCAGCAGCCAAGACCCAGGGCAGCGCTATGGCTACACCTTC.

The chain joins TRBV6-2 or TRBV6-3 to TRBJ1-2; D possibly corresponds to TRBD1 (6 bases). The CDR3 spans 15 residues. CDR1 and CDR2 from the germline V gene are MNHEY and SVGEGT. V was trimmed by 1 base and J by 4 bases, leaving 13 bases between them. The CDR3 DNA sequence: TGTGCCAGCAGTTACTTCCAGGACAGCCCCTATGGCTACACCTTC. It translates to CASSYFQDSPYGYTF.

The chain couples TRBV5-1 to TRBJ2-1, with TRBD2 matching over 15 bases. The CDR3 runs to 16 residues. V lost 5 bases and J lost 5; bases outside the gene matches: 5. The germline gives CDR1 SGHRS, CDR2 YFSETQ. The CDR3 loop is CASRTGTSGRNNEQFF. CDR3 DNA sequence: TGCGCCAGCAGGACCGGGACTAGCGGGAGGAACAATGAGCAGTTCTTC.

The V gene is TRBV7-9, the J gene TRBJ1-1; D is perhaps TRBD1 (5 bases). The germline V gene has CDR1 SEHNR and CDR2 FQNEAQ (reference sequence). This CDR3 contains 12 residues. V shed 7 bases and J shed 6 bases, with 12 bases lying between them. The CDR3 nucleotides read TGTGCCAGCAACAATTGGGGCGCTGAAGCTTTCTTT. This codes for CASNNWGAEAFF.

The chain links TRBV7-2 to TRBJ2-2; 8 positions agree with TRBD1. V was clipped by 1 base and J by 0 bases; unmatched bases: 4. From germline, CDR1 is SGHTA and CDR2 FQGNSA. The CDR3 is 17 residues long. CDR3 sequence: CASSLVGTGSNTGELFF. Here the CDR3 DNA reads TGTGCCAGCAGCTTAGTCGGGACAGGCTCGAACACCGGGGAGCTGTTTTTT.

The V gene is TRBV7-9, the J gene TRBJ1-6; 8 nucleotides line up with TRBD1. This CDR3 spans 17 amino acids. Germline V lookup: CDR1 SEHNR, CDR2 FQNEAQ (reference sequence). J gave up 7 bases and V 3 bases, and 11 bases lay outside the gene matches. The CDR3 loop is CASSFGAGGPGNSPLHF. CDR3 coding DNA: TGTGCCAGCAGCTTCGGAGCAGGGGGCCCAGGAAATTCACCCCTCCACTTT.

This chain connects TRBV13 to TRBJ2-2; D gene uncertain. Trimming took off 0 bases at V and 4 bases at J, with 6 bases between the two ends. CDR3 length equals 14 residues. In germline, CDR1 is PRHDT, CDR2 FYEKMQ (reference sequence). The CDR3 sequence: CASSLGPGTGELFF. The CDR3 bases are TGTGCCAGCAGCTTAGGACCGGGCACCGGGGAGCTGTTTTTT.

The chain joins TRBV5-1 to TRBJ2-2; 8 bases fit TRBD2. The CDR3 runs to 16 residues. J lost 5 bases, V lost 1 base, and 7 bases had no gene match. CDR1 is SGHRS and CDR2 is YFSETQ in the germline V gene. The CDR3 region has the DNA TGCGCCAGCAGCTTGCCCTCGACTAGCGTAACCGGGGAGCTGTTTTTT. Protein sequence: CASSLPSTSVTGELFF.

V is TRBV27 and J is TRBJ1-5; 7 bases line up with TRBD1. Germline trimming cut 5 bases from V and 7 bases from J; bases unmatched to any gene: 8. There are 14 residues in the CDR3. The germline V gene encodes CDR1 MNHEY and CDR2 SMNVEV (reference sequence). In nucleotides, the CDR3 is TGTGCCAGCAGTCAGGGACAGAAAATCCAGCCCCAGCATTTT. It is translated as CASSQGQKIQPQHF.